These 27 T cell receptor beta chains were all obtained from the same sample, sequenced in a study of Ad26.COV2.S vaccination and SARS-CoV-2 variants. TCRdb keeps only in-frame clones here, not all; method: immunoSEQ multiplex PCR. The repertoire includes 300,000 to 500,000 clones, around nine tenths of them detected once, and more than 3% sits in the top ten. Sample treatment: 15 to 20 received Ad26.COV2.S at low or high dose, single or two shots; five or six received placebo; per-sample allocation not given. Day 63 following the first vaccine or placebo injection was when the samples were taken. The source was peripheral blood, collected in a trial of Ad26.COV2.S vaccine versus placebo. Receptors were obtained from a person aged 18-65 years who received the Ad26.COV2.S COVID-19 vaccine or a placebo.

V gene TRBV6-1 combines with J gene TRBJ1-2; D remains unclear. Looked up from germline, CDR1 is MNHNS and CDR2 is SASEGT. Trimming pared 3 bases from V and 5 bases from J, leaving 7 bases between. The CDR3 covers 12 residues. This CDR3 is CASSDRPYGYTF. DNA for the CDR3: TGTGCCAGCAGTGATCGGCCATATGGCTACACCTTC.

The rearrangement uses TRBV12-3 or TRBV12-4 and TRBJ1-1; TRBD1 matches at 8 bases. V shed 7 bases, J shed 4 bases, and the junction held 5 bases outside the gene matches. The CDR3 contains 13 residues. For the CDR3, the DNA is TGTGCCAGCAAACAGGGGGTTGGCACTGAAGCTTTCTTT. Translation: CASKQGVGTEAFF.

V and J are TRBV6-6 and TRBJ1-1; no firm D call. V shed 7 bases and J shed 6 bases, with 18 bases lying between them. Germline V gene data show CDR1 as MNHNY and CDR2 as SVGAGI (reference sequence). The CDR3 loop spans 14 amino acids. CDR3 loop: CASTDGWATAEAFF. The DNA of the CDR3 is TGTGCCAGCACCGACGGGTGGGCAACGGCTGAAGCTTTCTTT.

The J gene is TRBJ2-2, the V gene TRBV19; 7 positions agree with TRBD1. J lost 0 bases, V lost 5 bases, and 6 bases had no gene match. The length of the CDR3 is 16 residues. CDR1 and CDR2 (germline): LNHDA, SQIVND (reference sequence). The CDR3 DNA reads TGTGCCAGTAGTTTCGGGGACAGTTCGAACACCGGGGAGCTGTTTTTT. Its translation is CASSFGDSSNTGELFF.

The V call is TRBV7-9, the J call TRBJ1-6, with D maybe TRBD1 (6 bases). The CDR3 runs to 15 residues. Trimming stripped 6 bases from V and 9 bases from J, with 18 bases between. Germline values: CDR1 SEHNR, CDR2 FQNEAQ (reference sequence). Written as DNA, the CDR3 is TGTGCCAGCAGGGGGGCTCCGACTGAAGGTTCACCCCTCCACTTT. Translation: CASRGAPTEGSPLHF.

The V gene is TRBV7-9, the J gene TRBJ2-7; no clear D gene. V lost 5 bases and J 3 bases, leaving 8 bases between the germline ends. CDR3 length: 12 residues. Germline CDR1 and CDR2: SEHNR and FQNEAQ (reference sequence). The CDR3 is CASSPAIYEQYF. As DNA, the CDR3 is TGTGCCAGCAGCCCAGCGATCTACGAGCAGTACTTC.

This clone appeared a single time. The CDR3 region is CASSFERGPQHF. The CDR3 DNA reads TGTGCCAGCAGTTTTGAGCGCGGGCCCCAGCATTTT. This chain joins TRBV27 and TRBJ1-5; no clear D. The CDR3 is 12 amino acids. With 3 bases removed from V and 9 bases from J, the gap between germline ends came to 9 bases. Germline CDR1 is MNHEY and CDR2 is SMNVEV (reference sequence).

V gene TRBV3-1 (or the pseudogene TRBV3-2) combines with J gene TRBJ2-4; 9 bases agree with TRBD1. This CDR3 comprises 16 residues. Trimming cost V 0 bases and J 4 bases; bases outside gene matches: 4. The germline gives CDR1 LGHDT, CDR2 YNNKEL (reference sequence). The CDR3 DNA is TGTGCCAGCAGCCAAGAGTCCGGGACAGGGAAAAACATTCAGTACTTC. Translating gives CASSQESGTGKNIQYF.

This clone is a singleton in its sample. Other DNA sequences in this specimen translate into the identical CDR3. CDR3 sequence reads: CASSQGTGGNSPLHF. In nucleotides, the CDR3 is TGTGCCAGCAGCCAAGGGACAGGGGGTAATTCACCCCTCCACTTT. The chain carries TRBV3-1 (or the pseudogene TRBV3-2) and TRBJ1-6, with 10 bases lining up with TRBD1. The CDR3 runs 15 residues. Germline CDR1 reads LGHDT; CDR2 reads YNNKEL (reference sequence). After removal of 1 base from V and 6 bases from J, the junction contained 0 bases not matched to a gene.

The chain couples TRBV4-1 to TRBJ1-1; 8 bases line up with TRBD1. CDR1 MGHRA and CDR2 YSYEKL come from the germline V gene. Germline trimming cut 1 base from V and 6 bases from J; bases unmatched to any gene: 7. This CDR3 is 15 amino acids long. The CDR3 nucleotides are TGCGCCAGCAGCCAAGTGGGCAGGGGGCGGTCTGAAGCTTTCTTT. Its translation is CASSQVGRGRSEAFF.

The chain couples TRBV11-2 to TRBJ2-4; the D is unclear. The CDR3 loop spans 13 amino acids. V was trimmed by 9 bases and J by 1 base, leaving 10 bases between them. Looked up from germline, CDR1 is SGHAT and CDR2 is FQNNGV. The CDR3 DNA reads TGTGCCAGTTCACCACAGGCCAAAAACATTCAGTACTTC. This translates into CASSPQAKNIQYF.

The rearrangement joins TRBV9 to TRBJ2-5, with 7 bases lining up with TRBD2. V trimming: 3 bases; J trimming: 0 bases; junction bases outside the gene matches: 2. CDR3 length equals 14 residues. Looked up from germline, CDR1 is SGDLS and CDR2 is YYNGEE. Here the CDR3 reads CASSAGGYQETQYF. In DNA form, the CDR3 reads TGTGCCAGCAGCGCCGGGGGGTACCAAGAGACCCAGTACTTC.

The chain joins TRBV3-1 (or the pseudogene TRBV3-2) to TRBJ1-2; TRBD1 agrees at 7 bases. The CDR3 is 14 residues long. Germline V gene lookup returns CDR1 LGHDT and CDR2 YNNKEL (reference sequence). V lost 2 bases to trimming and J lost 7 bases; unmatched junction nucleotides: 7. CDR3 nucleotides: TGTGCCAGCAGCCAACTCACCGCAGGGGGTGGCTACACCTTC. Protein: CASSQLTAGGGYTF.

The rearrangement links TRBV19 to TRBJ1-1; D ambiguous. Germline V gene sequence: CDR1 LNHDA, CDR2 SQIVND (reference sequence). Trimming removed 2 bases at V and 5 bases at J, with 12 bases between. This CDR3 comprises 14 residues. The CDR3 DNA reads TGTGCCAGTAGTATAATGGGCTCGGGGACTGAAGCTTTCTTT. This encodes CASSIMGSGTEAFF.

The rearrangement links TRBV30 to TRBJ1-4; no firm D call. This CDR3 has 14 amino acids. Germline V gene lookup returns CDR1 GTSNPN and CDR2 SVGIG (reference sequence). Trimming shortened V by 4 bases and J by 0 bases, and 9 bases separated the two germline ends. CDR3 nucleotides: TGTGCCTGGACCCAACTCGCAACTAATGAAAAACTGTTTTTT. Encoded protein: CAWTQLATNEKLFF.

The J gene is TRBJ1-1, the V gene TRBV6-1; tentatively, D is TRBD1 (6 bases). V lost 5 bases and J lost 8, with 12 bases in between. CDR3 size: 12 residues. CDR1 MNHNS and CDR2 SASEGT come from the germline V gene. The CDR3 reads CASSYWGPEAFF. The CDR3, as DNA: TGTGCCAGCAGTTATTGGGGGCCAGAAGCTTTCTTT.

The genes are TRBV9 and TRBJ1-2, with D possibly being TRBD1 (5 bases). Trimming pared 3 bases from V and 8 bases from J, leaving 14 bases between. This CDR3 has 13 amino acids. The germline V gene encodes CDR1 SGDLS and CDR2 YYNGEE. This CDR3 is CASSGGGAGGYTF. The CDR3 DNA reads TGTGCCAGCAGCGGAGGAGGGGCGGGCGGCTACACCTTC.

This chain uses TRBV5-4 with TRBJ2-3; no definite D call. This CDR3 is 14 amino acids long. Per germline, CDR1 SGHNT and CDR2 YYREEE (reference sequence). V was clipped by 0 bases and J by 0 bases, with 5 bases between them. This chain's CDR3 is CASSLDSSTDTQYF. In DNA form, the CDR3 reads TGTGCCAGCAGCTTGGATAGTAGCACAGATACGCAGTATTTT.

The table lists this clone with a count of one. The rearrangement uses TRBV6-5 and TRBJ1-2; D remains ambiguous. The CDR3 contains 15 residues. V was pared by 0 bases and J by 0 bases, with 8 bases between. Per germline, CDR1 MNHEY and CDR2 SVGAGI. CDR3 sequence: CASSYSGRSNYGYTF. As DNA, the CDR3 is TGTGCCAGCAGTTACTCGGGGAGATCTAACTATGGCTACACCTTC.

This rearrangement joins TRBV5-1 to TRBJ1-1; 8 bases match TRBD1. CDR3 length: 19 residues. V was pared by 6 bases and J by 0 bases, with 19 bases of the junction left unmatched. The germline V gene encodes CDR1 SGHRS and CDR2 YFSETQ. The CDR3 coding sequence is TGCGCCAGCACCGCGGACAGGGTGGAAAAGGGGCGAGTGAACACTGAAGCTTTCTTT. This encodes CASTADRVEKGRVNTEAFF.

The chain couples TRBV10-1 to TRBJ2-2; D is unresolved. Germline V gives CDR1 WNHNN, CDR2 SYGVQD (reference sequence). Trimming removed 8 bases from V and 5 bases from J, with 6 bases in between. This CDR3 region has 11 residues. CDR3 in DNA: TGCGCCAGCGGGGAAACCGGGGAGCTGTTTTTT. It translates to CASGETGELFF.

The rearrangement links TRBV6-5 to TRBJ2-3, with 11 positions matching TRBD1. Germline CDR1 and CDR2: MNHEY and SVGAGI. The CDR3 is made up of 16 amino acids. The junction had 4 bases not matched to a gene; V was cut back by 4 bases and J by 1 base. CDR3 DNA: TGTGCCAGCAGTTCTGGGACAGGGGGAGGCACAGATACGCAGTATTTT. Residues: CASSSGTGGGTDTQYF.

The chain joins TRBV18 to TRBJ1-4; TRBD1 matches 8 bases. The V segment lost 2 bases and the J segment 7 bases; nucleotides outside the gene matches: 9. Germline V CDR1 and CDR2: KGHSH, LQKENI. The CDR3 sequence is 16 residues long. CDR3 region: CASSPYGQGKGEKLFF. DNA for the CDR3: TGTGCCAGCTCACCATATGGACAGGGAAAGGGTGAAAAACTGTTTTTT.

J is TRBJ2-4 and V is TRBV27; D gene ambiguous. From germline, CDR1 is MNHEY and CDR2 SMNVEV (reference sequence). CDR3 length: 17 residues. Trimming removed 3 bases from V and 0 bases from J, with 15 bases in between. The CDR3 sequence: CASSFPEPRIAKNIQYF. The CDR3 region has the DNA TGTGCCAGCAGTTTCCCTGAACCAAGGATAGCCAAAAACATTCAGTACTTC.

The chain joins TRBV5-1 to TRBJ1-1; TRBD1 aligns across 12 bases. Germline V gene lookup returns CDR1 SGHRS and CDR2 YFSETQ. J gave up 4 bases and V 3 bases, and 1 base lay outside the gene matches. This CDR3 has 14 residues. Written as DNA, the CDR3 is TGCGCCAGCAGCTCGGGACAGGGGGCCACTGAAGCTTTCTTT. Translation: CASSSGQGATEAFF.

This CDR3 reads CASSPHRDSSYEQYF. In DNA form, the CDR3 reads TGTGCCAGCAGCCCTCACCGGGACTCATCCTACGAGCAGTACTTC. This chain joins TRBV7-9 and TRBJ2-7; tentatively, D is TRBD2 (6 bases). Germline V CDR1 and CDR2: SEHNR, FQNEAQ (reference sequence). The CDR3 contains 15 residues. V was shortened by 5 bases and J by 1 base, with 15 bases between the two germline ends.

This clone was observed a single time. The chain links TRBV7-8 to TRBJ2-1; D is unresolved. CDR1 is SGHVS and CDR2 is FQNEAQ in the germline V gene. The CDR3 is 14 residues long. V was clipped by 1 base and J by 0 bases, with 4 bases between them. CDR3: CASSLGSSYNEQFF. The DNA of the CDR3 is TGTGCCAGCAGCTTAGGGAGCTCCTACAATGAGCAGTTCTTC.